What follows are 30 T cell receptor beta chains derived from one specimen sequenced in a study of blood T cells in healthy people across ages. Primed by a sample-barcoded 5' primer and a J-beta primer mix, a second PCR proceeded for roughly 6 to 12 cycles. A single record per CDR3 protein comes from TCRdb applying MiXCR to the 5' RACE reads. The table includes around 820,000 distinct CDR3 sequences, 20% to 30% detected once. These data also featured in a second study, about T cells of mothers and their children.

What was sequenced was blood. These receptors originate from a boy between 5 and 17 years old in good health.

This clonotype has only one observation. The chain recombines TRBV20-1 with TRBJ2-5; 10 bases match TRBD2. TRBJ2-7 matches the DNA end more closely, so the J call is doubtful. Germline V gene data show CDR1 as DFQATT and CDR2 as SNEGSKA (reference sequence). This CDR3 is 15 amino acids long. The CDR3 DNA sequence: TGCAGTGCCCAAGAGGTGGGGCTAGCGGGAGACGAGCAGTACTTC. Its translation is CSAQEVGLAGDEQYF.

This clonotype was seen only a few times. The CDR3 reads CASRSGPSSLFF. For the CDR3, the DNA is TGTGCCAGCAGATCCGGGCCCTCTAGCCTGTTTTTT. This rearrangement joins TRBV3-1 to TRBJ1-4, with D unresolved. This CDR3 has 12 residues. Trimming cost V 6 bases and J 14 bases, with 16 bases left between them. Germline CDR1 is LGHDT and CDR2 is YNNKEL (reference sequence).

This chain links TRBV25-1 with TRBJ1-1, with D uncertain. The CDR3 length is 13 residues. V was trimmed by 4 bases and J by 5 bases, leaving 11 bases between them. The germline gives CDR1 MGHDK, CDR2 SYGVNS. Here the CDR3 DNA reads TGTGCCAGCAGTGCCCGCCTCAAGACTGAAGCTTTCTTT. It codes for CASSARLKTEAFF.

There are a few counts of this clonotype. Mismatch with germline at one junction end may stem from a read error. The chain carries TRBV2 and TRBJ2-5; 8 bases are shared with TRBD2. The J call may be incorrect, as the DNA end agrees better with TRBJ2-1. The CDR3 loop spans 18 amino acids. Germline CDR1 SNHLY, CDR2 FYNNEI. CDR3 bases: TGTGCCAACAGTTACCGGCCCCCTCGGGGGGGCCAGAATAATGAGCAGTTCTTC. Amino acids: CANSYRPPRGGQNNEQFF.

As DNA, the CDR3 is TGTGCCAGCAGTTTAAGTATCGGCGCGCAGCAGTACTTC. Its translation: CASSLSIGAQQYF. The chain has TRBV28 and TRBJ2-7, with D uncertain. V gave up 2 bases and J gave up 8 bases, with 13 bases separating them. CDR3 size: 13 residues. The germline gives CDR1 MDHEN, CDR2 SYDVKM.

The CDR3 loop reads CASSQEGLAGVETQYF. In nucleotides, the CDR3 is TGCGCCAGCAGCCAAGAGGGACTAGCGGGAGTGGAGACCCAGTACTTC. The rearrangement uses TRBV4-1 and TRBJ2-5, with TRBD2 matching 14 bases. The germline CDR1 and CDR2 sequences are MGHRA and YSYEKL. J was trimmed by 5 bases and V by 0 bases; bases with no gene match: 2. The CDR3 length is 16 residues.

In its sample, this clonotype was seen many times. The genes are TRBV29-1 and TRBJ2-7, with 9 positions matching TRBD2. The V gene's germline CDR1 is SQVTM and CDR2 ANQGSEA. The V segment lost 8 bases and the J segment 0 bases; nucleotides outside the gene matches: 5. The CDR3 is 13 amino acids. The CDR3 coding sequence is TGCAGCTTTAATAGCGGGGGCTCCTACGAGCAGTACTTC. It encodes CSFNSGGSYEQYF.

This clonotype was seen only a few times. For the CDR3, the DNA is TGCGCCAGCAGCCAAACCCTAGCGGGAGTATCCTATGAGCAGTTCTTC. Protein sequence: CASSQTLAGVSYEQFF. The rearrangement uses TRBV4-3 and TRBJ2-1; TRBD2 aligns across 10 bases. V gave up 2 bases and J gave up 8 bases; unmatched junction bases: 9. The CDR3 runs 16 residues. CDR1 is LGHNA and CDR2 is YSLEER in the germline V gene.

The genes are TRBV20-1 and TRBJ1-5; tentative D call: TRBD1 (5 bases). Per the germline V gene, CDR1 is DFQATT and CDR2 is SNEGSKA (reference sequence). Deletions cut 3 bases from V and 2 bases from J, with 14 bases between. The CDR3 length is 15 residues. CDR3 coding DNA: TGCAGTGCTAGGGAAAAGGGGACGGGCAATCAGCCCCAGCATTTT. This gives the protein CSAREKGTGNQPQHF.

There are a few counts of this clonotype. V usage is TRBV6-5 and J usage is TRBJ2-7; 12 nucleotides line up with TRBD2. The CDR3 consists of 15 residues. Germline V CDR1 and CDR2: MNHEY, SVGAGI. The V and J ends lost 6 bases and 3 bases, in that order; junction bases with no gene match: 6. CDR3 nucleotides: TGTGCCAGCAGCCAGACTAGCGGGGGACTCTACGAGCAGTACTTC. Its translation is CASSQTSGGLYEQYF.

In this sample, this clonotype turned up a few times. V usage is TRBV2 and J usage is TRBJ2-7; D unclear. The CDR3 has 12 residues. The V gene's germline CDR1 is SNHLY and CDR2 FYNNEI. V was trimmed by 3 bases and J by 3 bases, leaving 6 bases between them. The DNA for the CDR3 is TGTGCCAGCAGTGACCGATTCTACGAGCAGTACTTC. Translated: CASSDRFYEQYF.

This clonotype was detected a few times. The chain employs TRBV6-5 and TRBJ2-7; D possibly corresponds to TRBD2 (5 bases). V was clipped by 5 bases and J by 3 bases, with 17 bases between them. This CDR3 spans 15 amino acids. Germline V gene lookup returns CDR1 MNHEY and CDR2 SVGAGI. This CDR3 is CASSSSGISLYEQYF. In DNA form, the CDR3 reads TGTGCCAGCAGTAGTTCCGGGATTTCTCTCTACGAGCAGTACTTC.

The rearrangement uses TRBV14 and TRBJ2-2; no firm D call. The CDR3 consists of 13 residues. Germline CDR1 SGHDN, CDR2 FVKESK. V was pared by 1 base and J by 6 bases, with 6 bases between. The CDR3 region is CASSQAPSGELFF. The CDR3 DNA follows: TGTGCCAGCAGCCAAGCCCCATCCGGGGAGCTGTTTTTT.

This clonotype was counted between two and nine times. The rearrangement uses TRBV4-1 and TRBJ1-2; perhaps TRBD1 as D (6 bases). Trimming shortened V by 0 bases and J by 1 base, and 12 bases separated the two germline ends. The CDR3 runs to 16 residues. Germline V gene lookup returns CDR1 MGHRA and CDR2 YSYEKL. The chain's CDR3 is CASSQDEGGINYGYTF. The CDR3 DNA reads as TGCGCCAGCAGCCAAGATGAGGGGGGCATTAACTATGGCTACACCTTC.

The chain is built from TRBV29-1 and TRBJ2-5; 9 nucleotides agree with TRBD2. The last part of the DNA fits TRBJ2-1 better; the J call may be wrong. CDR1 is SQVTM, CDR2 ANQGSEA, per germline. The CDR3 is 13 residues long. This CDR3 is CSVIAGEGNEQFF. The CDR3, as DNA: TGCAGCGTCATAGCGGGAGAAGGGAATGAGCAGTTCTTC.

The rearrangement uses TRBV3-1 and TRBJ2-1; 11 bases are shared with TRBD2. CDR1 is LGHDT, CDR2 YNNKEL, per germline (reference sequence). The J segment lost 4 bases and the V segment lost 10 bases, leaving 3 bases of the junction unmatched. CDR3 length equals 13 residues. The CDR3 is CATSGGNYNEQFF. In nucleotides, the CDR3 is TGTGCCACTAGCGGGGGGAATTACAATGAGCAGTTCTTC.

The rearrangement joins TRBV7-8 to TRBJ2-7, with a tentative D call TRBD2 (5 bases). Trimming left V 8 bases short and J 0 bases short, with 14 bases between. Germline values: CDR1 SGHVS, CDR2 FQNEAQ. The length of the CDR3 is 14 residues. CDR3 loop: CASRGRGSSYEQYF. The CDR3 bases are TGTGCCAGCCGGGGTCGGGGTAGCTCCTACGAGCAGTACTTC.

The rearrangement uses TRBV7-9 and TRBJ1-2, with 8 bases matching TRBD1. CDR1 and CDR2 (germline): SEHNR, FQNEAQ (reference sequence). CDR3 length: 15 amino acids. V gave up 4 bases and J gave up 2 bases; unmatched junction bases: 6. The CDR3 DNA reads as TGTGCCAGCAGCTACTCAGGGGGCGCCAACTATGGCTACACCTTC. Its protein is CASSYSGGANYGYTF.

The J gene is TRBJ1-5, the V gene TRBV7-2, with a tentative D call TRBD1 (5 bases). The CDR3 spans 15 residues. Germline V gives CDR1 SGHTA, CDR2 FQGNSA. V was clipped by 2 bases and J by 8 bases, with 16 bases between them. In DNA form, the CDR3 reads TGTGCCAGCAGCTTACTCCTGGGGGTGGGAGAGCCCCAGCATTTT. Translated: CASSLLLGVGEPQHF.

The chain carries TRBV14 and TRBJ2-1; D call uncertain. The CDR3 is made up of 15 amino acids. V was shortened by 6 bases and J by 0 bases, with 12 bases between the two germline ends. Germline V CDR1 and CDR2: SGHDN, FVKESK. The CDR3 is CASSRTWSSYNEQFF. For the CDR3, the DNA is TGTGCCAGCAGTCGGACCTGGAGCTCCTACAATGAGCAGTTCTTC.

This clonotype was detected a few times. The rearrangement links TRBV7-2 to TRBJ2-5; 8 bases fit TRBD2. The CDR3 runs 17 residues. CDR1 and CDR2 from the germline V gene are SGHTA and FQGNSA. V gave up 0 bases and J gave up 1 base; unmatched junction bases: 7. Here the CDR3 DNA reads TGTGCCAGCAGCTTAGCGTTTGCGGGGGGAACCCAAGAGACCCAGTACTTC. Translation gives CASSLAFAGGTQETQYF.

The CDR3 region has the DNA TGTGCCAGCAGCTTAGACGGCCTTTGGGGGGGCGGCTACACCTTC. It specifies CASSLDGLWGGGYTF. The V call is TRBV7-2, the J call TRBJ1-2; D possibly corresponds to TRBD1 (6 bases). CDR1 is SGHTA and CDR2 is FQGNSA in the germline V gene. The CDR3 extends over 15 amino acids. Trimming took 1 base from V and 8 from J, leaving 17 bases between them.

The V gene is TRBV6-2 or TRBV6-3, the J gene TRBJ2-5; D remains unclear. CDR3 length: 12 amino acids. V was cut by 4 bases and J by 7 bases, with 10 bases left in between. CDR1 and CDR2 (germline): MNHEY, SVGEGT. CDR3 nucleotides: TGTGCCAGCAGTTCAGGCTTGAGGACCCAGTACTTC. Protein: CASSSGLRTQYF.

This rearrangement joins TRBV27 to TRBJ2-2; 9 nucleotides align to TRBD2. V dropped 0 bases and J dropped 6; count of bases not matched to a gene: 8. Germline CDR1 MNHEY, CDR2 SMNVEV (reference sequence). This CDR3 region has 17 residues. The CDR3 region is CASSLSGGRAISGELFF. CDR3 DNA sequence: TGTGCCAGCAGTTTATCTGGCGGGAGGGCCATCTCCGGGGAGCTGTTTTTT.

CDR3 sequence (DNA): TGTGCCAGCAGCCAAGTCGGTAGCTTGAACGAGCAGTACTTC. It yields the protein CASSQVGSLNEQYF. This chain uses TRBV3-1 with TRBJ2-7, with unresolved D. V was clipped by 1 base and J by 5 bases, with 12 bases between them. The CDR3 is made up of 14 amino acids. Per the germline V gene, CDR1 is LGHDT and CDR2 is YNNKEL (reference sequence).

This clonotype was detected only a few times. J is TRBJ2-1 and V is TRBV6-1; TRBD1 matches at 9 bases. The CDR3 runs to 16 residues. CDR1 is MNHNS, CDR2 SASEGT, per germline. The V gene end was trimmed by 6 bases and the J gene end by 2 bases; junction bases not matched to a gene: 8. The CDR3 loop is CASSSGQGVTYNEQFF. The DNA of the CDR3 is TGTGCCAGCAGCTCGGGACAGGGAGTCACCTACAATGAGCAGTTCTTC.

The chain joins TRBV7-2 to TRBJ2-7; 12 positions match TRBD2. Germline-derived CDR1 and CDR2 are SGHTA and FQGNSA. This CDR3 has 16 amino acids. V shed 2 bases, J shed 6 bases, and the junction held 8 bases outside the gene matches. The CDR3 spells CASSLRLAGGLVEQYF. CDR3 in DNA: TGTGCCAGCAGCTTAAGGCTAGCGGGGGGGCTCGTCGAGCAGTACTTC.

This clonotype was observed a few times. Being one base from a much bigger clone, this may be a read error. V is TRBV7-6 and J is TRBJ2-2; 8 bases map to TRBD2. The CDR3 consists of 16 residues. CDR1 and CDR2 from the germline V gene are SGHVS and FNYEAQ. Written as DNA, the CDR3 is TGTGTCAGCAGCTTGACGGGAGCGGGAGATACCGGGGAGCTGTTTTTT. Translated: CVSSLTGAGDTGELFF.

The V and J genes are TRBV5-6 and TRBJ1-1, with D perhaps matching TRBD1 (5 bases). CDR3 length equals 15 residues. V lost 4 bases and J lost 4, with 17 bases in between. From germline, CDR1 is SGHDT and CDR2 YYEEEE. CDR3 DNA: TGTGCCAGCAGCACGTACCCGGGGGTCACCACTGAAGCTTTCTTT. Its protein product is CASSTYPGVTTEAFF.

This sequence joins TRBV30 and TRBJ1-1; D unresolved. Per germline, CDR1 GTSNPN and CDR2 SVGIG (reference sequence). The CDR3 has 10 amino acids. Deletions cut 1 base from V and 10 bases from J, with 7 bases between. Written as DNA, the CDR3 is TGTGCCTGGAGTGAAGTAGGAGCTTTCTTT. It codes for CAWSEVGAFF.